Below are 27 T cell receptor beta chains sequenced from a single sample in a study of blood T cell repertoires in COVID-19. Clones were read by immunoSEQ multiplex PCR, and TCRdb kept only the in-frame ones, dropping some. The table shows about 97,000 clones, with roughly 87% occurring only once. Sample: peripheral blood. These receptors all stem from a woman aged 45 to 65 with COVID-19, enrolled during active disease.

In this sample, this clone turned up a few times. The chain joins TRBV4-1 to TRBJ1-4, with a possible D match to TRBD1 (6 bases). CDR3 length equals 14 residues. Looked up from germline, CDR1 is MGHRA and CDR2 is YSYEKL. V was cut by 0 bases and J by 6 bases, with 8 bases left in between. In DNA, the CDR3 is TGCGCCAGCAGCCAAGATAGGACAGATGAAAAACTGTTTTTT. Its protein is CASSQDRTDEKLFF.

This clone showed up just a few times. The chain uses TRBV3-1 (or the pseudogene TRBV3-2) and TRBJ1-2, with D perhaps matching TRBD1 (5 bases). Trimming pared 4 bases from V and 1 base from J, leaving 10 bases between. From germline, CDR1 is LGHDT and CDR2 YNNKEL (reference sequence). This CDR3 contains 14 residues. CDR3 amino acids: CASSRYQGNYGYTF. Written as DNA, the CDR3 is TGTGCCAGCAGCCGGTATCAGGGTAACTATGGCTACACCTTC.

This clone was recorded only once. This sequence joins TRBV9 and TRBJ2-3, with 9 bases lining up with TRBD1. CDR1 and CDR2 from the germline V gene are SGDLS and YYNGEE. Trimming took 2 bases from V and 5 from J; bases not matched to a gene: 6. The CDR3 runs to 15 residues. CDR3 DNA: TGTGCCAGCAGCGTGGGACAGGGCCAGGGAGATACGCAGTATTTT. Translated, it gives CASSVGQGQGDTQYF.

This sequence joins TRBV2 and TRBJ2-7; 7 bases line up with TRBD1. Germline assignment: CDR1 SNHLY and CDR2 FYNNEI. This CDR3 spans 15 amino acids. V dropped 5 bases and J dropped 2; count of bases not matched to a gene: 9. Here the CDR3 DNA reads TGTGCCAGCAGTTTAAGACAGGGAATTACCTACGAGCAGTACTTC. Its protein product is CASSLRQGITYEQYF.

The chain employs TRBV19 and TRBJ1-1; D unclear. The CDR3 is made up of 15 amino acids. Germline values: CDR1 LNHDA, CDR2 SQIVND (reference sequence). The V end was cut by 5 bases, the J end by 0 bases, with 13 bases between. The CDR3 sequence: CASSAYSGMNTEAFF. The DNA for the CDR3 is TGTGCCAGTAGTGCGTACAGCGGAATGAACACTGAAGCTTTCTTT.

This clone was detected only once. V usage is TRBV10-2 and J usage is TRBJ2-5; weak D call: TRBD2 (6 bases). The germline V and J ends were trimmed by 2 bases and 7 bases, with 26 bases remaining between them. CDR1 WSHSY and CDR2 SAAADI come from the germline V gene. CDR3 length equals 18 residues. The chain's CDR3 is CASSEQNRGLKGHVTQYF. The CDR3 DNA is TGCGCCAGCAGTGAGCAGAATCGGGGACTCAAGGGTCATGTGACCCAGTACTTC.

The chain is built from TRBV6-5 and TRBJ1-1; D unresolved. Germline lookup yields CDR1 MNHEY and CDR2 SVGAGI. Deletions cut 0 bases from V and 6 bases from J, with 14 bases between. This CDR3 spans 15 amino acids. CDR3 loop: CASSYSFSLMAEAFF. The CDR3, as DNA: TGTGCCAGCAGTTACTCGTTTAGCCTAATGGCTGAAGCTTTCTTT.

As concerns this clone: The sample contains more than one DNA sequence encoding this CDR3. The chain combines TRBV7-2 with TRBJ2-7; 8 bases map to TRBD2. The germline gives CDR1 SGHTA, CDR2 FQGNSA. V was pared by 6 bases and J by 2 bases, with 9 bases of the junction left unmatched. The CDR3 sequence is 15 residues long. CDR3 protein: CASRFDLAGTYEQYF. For the CDR3, the DNA is TGTGCCAGCAGGTTCGACTTAGCGGGAACCTACGAGCAGTACTTC. The full variable domain, in which reference TRBV7-2 and TRBJ2-7 provide the parts outside the CDR3, is GAGVSQSPSNKVTEKGKDVELRCDPISGHTALYWYRQSLGQGLEFLIYFQGNSAPDKSGLPSDRFSAERTGGSVSTLTIQRTQQEDSAVYLCASRFDLAGTYEQYFGPGTRLTVT.

This sequence joins TRBV4-1 and TRBJ2-3; 8 nucleotides line up with TRBD1. The germline V gene encodes CDR1 MGHRA and CDR2 YSYEKL. CDR3 size: 17 residues. Germline trimming cut 3 bases from V and 0 bases from J; bases unmatched to any gene: 8. The CDR3 loop is CASSHPGQGVSTDTQYF. The CDR3 DNA reads as TGCGCCAGCAGCCACCCCGGACAGGGCGTTAGCACAGATACGCAGTATTTT.

The genes are TRBV13 and TRBJ1-1; D remains unclear. Germline CDR1 is PRHDT and CDR2 is FYEKMQ (reference sequence). Trimming cost V 0 bases and J 8 bases, with 4 bases left between them. CDR3 length: 11 amino acids. In DNA form, the CDR3 reads TGTGCCAGCAGCTTAGGCCGGGAAGCTTTCTTT. This gives the protein CASSLGREAFF.

V usage is TRBV2 and J usage is TRBJ2-2, with 9 bases aligning to TRBD2. Germline V gene lookup returns CDR1 SNHLY and CDR2 FYNNEI. Trimming removed 6 bases from V and 4 bases from J; junction bases left unmatched: 15. The CDR3 has 18 amino acids. The CDR3 spells CASRERASGNPGTGELFF. As DNA, the CDR3 is TGTGCCAGCAGAGAAAGGGCTAGCGGGAATCCCGGCACCGGGGAGCTGTTTTTT. The full variable domain, its missing parts supplied by reference TRBV2 and TRBJ2-2, is EPEVTQTPSHQVTQMGQEVILRCVPISNHLYFYWYRQILGQKVEFLVSFYNNEISEKSEIFDDQFSVERPDGSNFTLKIRSTKLEDSAMYFCASRERASGNPGTGELFFGEGSRLTVL.

This clone was detected once. The chain links TRBV6-4 to TRBJ2-1; TRBD2 matches at 8 bases. J gave up 10 bases and V 2 bases, and 7 bases lay outside the gene matches. In germline, CDR1 is MRHNA, CDR2 SNTAGT. The CDR3 is 14 residues long. Written as DNA, the CDR3 is TGTGCCAGCAGTGACACCGGGACTAGTGGGGAGCAGTTCTTC. This sequence encodes CASSDTGTSGEQFF.

The V and J genes are TRBV5-7 and TRBJ2-1; 8 positions match TRBD2. TRBV5-7 is an ORF, with its function uncertain. J was trimmed by 7 bases and V by 4 bases; bases with no gene match: 7. The CDR3 loop spans 14 amino acids. CDR3: CASSSGGGQNEQFF. The CDR3 region has the DNA TGTGCCAGCAGCAGCGGGGGAGGGCAAAATGAGCAGTTCTTC.

V is TRBV4-1 and J is TRBJ2-1, with 9 bases matching TRBD2. CDR3 length equals 15 residues. With 6 bases clipped from V and 9 bases from J, the junction kept 12 bases outside the gene matches. The germline CDR1 and CDR2 sequences are MGHRA and YSYEKL. CDR3 DNA sequence: TGCGCCAGCAGTCCTATGCCCCTAGCGGGATCTGAGCAGTTCTTC. Its protein is CASSPMPLAGSEQFF.

The V gene is TRBV5-6, the J gene TRBJ1-3; 9 bases are a match to TRBD1. Germline values: CDR1 SGHDT, CDR2 YYEEEE. This CDR3 region has 15 residues. V was clipped by 0 bases and J by 6 bases; unmatched bases: 4. In DNA, the CDR3 is TGTGCCAGCAGCTTGGACGGGACAGGGATAAACACCATATATTTT. It is translated as CASSLDGTGINTIYF.

V usage is TRBV19 and J usage is TRBJ2-5; 8 nucleotides match TRBD2. The CDR3 consists of 14 residues. Germline CDR1 and CDR2: LNHDA and SQIVND (reference sequence). With V trimmed by 0 bases and J by 5 bases, 2 bases remained unmatched. In nucleotides, the CDR3 is TGTGCCAGTAGTATAGAGCGGGGGGTGGAGACCCAGTACTTC. Its protein product is CASSIERGVETQYF.

The chain couples TRBV18 to TRBJ2-1; 10 bases are shared with TRBD1. The junction had 2 bases not matched to a gene; V was cut back by 3 bases and J by 3 bases. The CDR3 covers 15 residues. Germline CDR1 and CDR2: KGHSH and LQKENI. The CDR3 DNA reads TGTGCCAGCTCACCGGACAGGGGGGTCTACAATGAGCAGTTCTTC. Translating it yields CASSPDRGVYNEQFF.

This chain links TRBV7-2 with TRBJ2-3, with 7 bases identical to TRBD1. Germline V CDR1 and CDR2: SGHTA, FQGNSA. This CDR3 spans 15 amino acids. The V segment lost 5 bases and the J segment 0 bases; nucleotides outside the gene matches: 5. The CDR3 nucleotides read TGTGCCAGCAGCCGGGACAGAATAAGCACAGATACGCAGTATTTT. Its translation is CASSRDRISTDTQYF.

This clone was detected only a few times. The V call is TRBV4-1, the J call TRBJ2-5, with 13 bases that match TRBD2. Germline CDR1 reads MGHRA; CDR2 reads YSYEKL. V lost 0 bases, J lost 4 bases, and 11 bases stayed unmatched. CDR3 size: 19 residues. The CDR3 bases are TGCGCCAGCAGCCAAGAAGGGGTCACTAGCGGGGGGGCCAGAGAGACCCAGTACTTC. Its protein product is CASSQEGVTSGGARETQYF.

The chain recombines TRBV11-3 with TRBJ1-1, with 8 positions matching TRBD1. This CDR3 spans 15 amino acids. V was clipped by 5 bases and J by 4 bases; unmatched bases: 9. CDR1 SGHNT and CDR2 YENEEA come from the germline V gene. CDR3 loop: CASSAVQGAPTEAFF. In DNA form, the CDR3 reads TGTGCCAGCAGCGCCGTCCAGGGGGCGCCCACTGAAGCTTTCTTT.

V is TRBV30 and J is TRBJ2-2, with TRBD1 matching 7 bases. The CDR3 loop spans 14 amino acids. The V and J ends lost 4 bases and 1 base, in that order; junction bases with no gene match: 3. CDR1 is GTSNPN and CDR2 is SVGIG in the germline V gene (reference sequence). The CDR3 DNA is TGTGCCTGGATGCGGACAGGGAACACCGGGGAGCTGTTTTTT. Translation: CAWMRTGNTGELFF.

J is TRBJ1-5 and V is TRBV7-2; 9 bases align to TRBD1. The CDR3 runs to 15 residues. V shed 4 bases and J 6 bases; nucleotides not matched to a gene: 7. Germline V gene lookup returns CDR1 SGHTA and CDR2 FQGNSA. CDR3 sequence: CASSSWDRDGQPQHF. CDR3 nucleotides: TGTGCCAGCAGCTCTTGGGACAGGGACGGTCAGCCCCAGCATTTT.

The sample holds a few counts of this clone. The V and J genes are TRBV19 and TRBJ1-3, with D perhaps matching TRBD1 (5 bases). V lost 5 bases and J lost 0, with 14 bases in between. The CDR3 is 16 residues long. Germline lookup yields CDR1 LNHDA and CDR2 SQIVND (reference sequence). The CDR3 protein is CASSPAGRFSGNTIYF. The CDR3 nucleotides read TGTGCCAGTAGTCCCGCGGGACGCTTCTCTGGAAACACCATATATTTT.

V usage is TRBV18 and J usage is TRBJ1-2; unclear D gene. Trimming cost V 3 bases and J 2 bases, with 7 bases left between them. CDR1 is KGHSH, CDR2 LQKENI, per germline. CDR3 length: 13 amino acids. The CDR3 protein is CASSPTGNYGYTF. CDR3 in DNA: TGTGCCAGCTCACCTACCGGGAACTATGGCTACACCTTC.

The CDR3 DNA is TGTGCCAGCAGTTGGACAGATCATTTCCACGAGCAGTACTTC. This sequence encodes CASSWTDHFHEQYF. The chain carries TRBV6-5 and TRBJ2-7, with D tentatively TRBD1 (6 bases). The V end was cut by 4 bases, the J end by 5 bases, with 15 bases between. The germline CDR1 and CDR2 sequences are MNHEY and SVGAGI. This CDR3 region has 14 residues.

The chain employs TRBV5-1 and TRBJ2-7; TRBD1 matches at 7 bases. J was trimmed by 5 bases and V by 4 bases; bases with no gene match: 15. Germline V gene lookup returns CDR1 SGHRS and CDR2 YFSETQ. The CDR3 is made up of 16 amino acids. CDR3 protein: CASSLESVRGHHEQYF. CDR3 nucleotides: TGCGCCAGCAGCCTGGAGAGCGTTAGGGGGCACCACGAGCAGTACTTC.

The chain links TRBV7-9 to TRBJ2-5, with a possible D match to TRBD1 (5 bases). Per the germline V gene, CDR1 is SEHNR and CDR2 is FQNEAQ (reference sequence). The length of the CDR3 is 16 residues. Trimming took 1 base from V and 0 from J, leaving 12 bases between them. CDR3 DNA sequence: TGTGCCAGCAGCTTAGTAGTCAGGGCGGACCAAGAGACCCAGTACTTC. Its protein is CASSLVVRADQETQYF. Complete variable domain (other parts from reference TRBV7-9 and TRBJ2-5): DTGVSQNPRHKITKRGQNVTFRCDPISEHNRLYWYRQTLGQGPEFLTYFQNEAQLEKSRLLSDRFSAERPKGSFSTLEIQRTEQGDSAMYLCASSLVVRADQETQYFGPGTRLLVL.